This TCR beta chain was sequenced in a study of beta chain features in type 1 diabetes (dated by TCRdb to 2017 to 2018). About the investigation overall: Patients and healthy donors did not differ in mean age, gender distribution, total cell number or subset yield. A total of 90 million to 130 million sorted cells were examined across all samples, and a strong correlation was observed between cell number per subset and RNA yield. The study compared TCRB repertoires of sorted circulating CD4+ T cell subsets between recently diagnosed type 1 diabetes patients and matched healthy donors. Regulatory and stem cell-like memory subsets were obtained from only 8 patients and roughly 8 healthy donors, while naive and central memory subsets were obtained from all 28 donors.

What the study reported, not specific to this receptor: PCR might favor shorter templates, but patient and control samples were amplified and corrected together, so any skew would affect both groups equally. Because cDNA was sequenced instead of genomic DNA, highly expressing activated cells could be over-represented, though the groups showed no difference in activation or CD3 levels. In all four CD4+ subsets, TCRB CDR3 length was moderately but significantly shorter in type 1 diabetes patients. Naive, central memory and regulatory TCRB repertoires appeared to be more similar among patients than among healthy donors. Only small numbers of individuals were included in the HLA sub-analyses, which left unresolved whether HLA type had any influence on TCRB rearrangement. At VDJ recombination sites, patients with type 1 diabetes made fewer insertions and deleted more nucleotides, a pattern implying thymic rearrangement abnormalities.

The entire isolated RNA was reverse transcribed using the High Capacity cDNA Reverse Transcription Kit, and thus expressed TCRB transcripts were sequenced. Deep immunoSEQ sequencing was applied to naive, central memory and regulatory T cell samples, giving an average of about 3.57 million total reads per sample. Sorted cells were lysed in RLT buffer and RNA was extracted with DNase-treated RNeasy Micro or Mini kits, depending on cell number. To prevent cross-contamination, every cell subset was processed on its own, while patient and healthy donor samples were processed together. TCRB sequences were amplified from cDNA with the immunoSEQ multiplex PCR, producing 87-bp fragments spanning the CDR3 region. Sequencing of the amplicons was performed on the Illumina HiSeq platform. In the original analysis: PCR bias was corrected computationally using synthetic template baselines, and reads within Hamming distance 2 were collapsed, with unmergeable singletons discarded. Reads were aligned to IMGT to assign V, D and J genes, CDR3 length, and insertions or deletions at six rearrangement sites. Within each subset, clonotype counts were normalized to sorted cell number, and only after that were true diversity and Gini coefficients computed with the tcR R package. The overlap coefficient, calculated on TCRB nucleotide sequences, was used to quantify repertoire sharing. TCRdb retrieved this table from immuneACCESS and kept in-frame rearrangements only. Not all clones are present; in checked studies, unresolved V genes account for under half, and no reason is known for the remainder. The V and J calls and the clone size are those of that table, but D and trimming were determined from the DNA. This sample has roughly 150,000 clones in its table, and roughly 10% of those were observed once. The top ten constitute under 0.75% of the sample.

The CDR1 and CDR2 encoded by the germline V gene (reference sequence) are SGHNT and YYREEE. The CDR3 spans 17 residues, from the cysteine through the phenylalanine. Just CDR3 DNA is preserved here, 51 bases in frame from base 1. Relative to germline, V is missing 4 bases and J is missing 5 bases, with 15 bases of the junction outside any gene match. From each donor, a single peripheral blood sample of approximately 120 mL on average was drawn into heparinised tubes. Using a panel that included CD45RO, CCR7, CD25, CD127, CD95 and CD27, naive, central memory, regulatory and stem cell-like memory CD4+ T cells were sorted on a BD FACSAria II. A purity above 95% was achieved for all sorted populations. PBMCs were isolated right away by Lymphoprep density gradient centrifugation and were stained directly, without culture. To minimize batch effects, samples were stained and sorted in pairs, one healthy donor with one patient per experiment.

This clone was picked up a small number of times. Its recognized antigen is unknown. No much larger clone exists at a distance of one base, and base qualities are not known. The clonotype was recovered from a woman aged 25 to 39 with type 1 diabetes. This receptor chain uses TRBV5-4 and TRBJ2-1, with TRBD2 identical over 7 junction bases. The sequenced material came from central memory CD4+ T cells from blood. Here is the DNA: TGTGCCAGCAGCCCCACCTTAGCGGGCCCACTAGACAATGAGCAGTTCTTC. This codes for CASSPTLAGPLDNEQFF.